This entry is about one T cell receptor (beta chain). At one end the junction does not follow the germline gene, possibly because of a read error. Assay: immunoSEQ multiplex PCR; the TCRdb copy retains only in-frame clones and omits some. The table has 250,000 to 300,000 clones, 86% seen once. This specimen belongs to a study of blood T cell repertoires in COVID-19. The CDR3 runs 15 residues. Germline V gene data show CDR1 as SSHAT and CDR2 as FNYEAQ (reference sequence). The receptor was derived from a man in his late teens or twenties with active or convalescent COVID-19. The sample was peripheral blood. J is TRBJ2-5 and V is TRBV7-7, with TRBD2 as a possible D gene (5 bases). The CDR3 nucleotides are TGTGCTAGCAGCAATCACCTGGCAGGAGGAGAGACCCAGTACTTC. Amino acid sequence: CASSNHLAGGETQYF.